This T cell receptor (beta chain) was recovered during a study of blood T cell repertoires in COVID-19. About the research overall: Samples taken during acute and convalescent COVID-19 were collected in the United States, Italy and Spain. From T cells, B-cell-depleted T cells, or PBMCs came the material, which was cDNA or gDNA.

The CDR3 has 17 amino acids. V shed 5 bases and J shed 0 bases, with 17 bases lying between them. CDR1 GTSNPN and CDR2 SVGIG come from the germline V gene (reference sequence). Original data processing: Amplification from reference gene primers served as the basis for estimated nucleated cell counts. Sequencing was performed with immunoSEQ multiplex PCR; in TCRdb, only in-frame clones are kept and a portion is missing. D and trimming come from the DNA, and the V and J calls and clone size come from that table. The sample lists tens of thousands of clones; roughly 88% were seen once. Sequences were obtained from peripheral blood. The chain recombines TRBV30 with TRBJ1-6, with D possibly being TRBD1 (5 bases). The clonotype comes from a man aged 55 to 69 with acute or convalescent COVID-19. Here the CDR3 reads CAWAGGKISSYNSPLHF. CDR3 nucleotide sequence: TGTGCCTGGGCCGGGGGGAAAATCAGCTCCTATAATTCACCCCTCCACTTT.